The 15 T cell receptor beta chains reported below all come from one sample, sequenced in a study of early T cells in non-severe SARS-CoV-2 infection. From the 5' RACE reads, TCRdb called clonotypes with MiXCR, one entry per CDR3 protein. In the table there are roughly 53,000 distinct CDR3 sequences, under 9% of which are singletons. The sequences come from whole blood, collected at baseline. The receptors derive from an adult who was a healthcare worker with PCR-confirmed SARS-CoV-2 infection or an uninfected control (not recorded which).

Many counts were recorded for this clonotype. The chain joins TRBV18 to TRBJ2-2; 11 nucleotides line up with TRBD1. Germline V gives CDR1 KGHSH, CDR2 LQKENI. The length of the CDR3 is 15 residues. V lost 4 bases and J lost 4; bases outside the gene matches: 2. CDR3: CASSRTGGGTGELFF. Written as DNA, the CDR3 is TGTGCCAGCTCACGGACAGGGGGCGGCACCGGGGAGCTGTTTTTT.

This clonotype occurred a few times. This rearrangement joins TRBV4-1 to TRBJ2-5; 11 bases fit TRBD2. The CDR3 contains 14 residues. J gave up 3 bases and V 5 bases, and 2 bases lay outside the gene matches. Germline CDR1 reads MGHRA; CDR2 reads YSYEKL. The CDR3 spells CASSALAGEETQYF. The CDR3 nucleotides are TGCGCCAGCAGCGCACTAGCGGGAGAAGAGACCCAGTACTTC.

This clonotype occurred many times. This chain connects TRBV9 to TRBJ2-1; TRBD2 is a possible D gene (5 bases). The CDR3 is made up of 16 amino acids. V was shortened by 0 bases and J by 6 bases, with 16 bases between the two germline ends. Germline V gene lookup returns CDR1 SGDLS and CDR2 YYNGEE. CDR3 in amino acids: CASSVDTLPGGNEQFF. The DNA for the CDR3 is TGTGCCAGCAGCGTAGACACCCTCCCTGGAGGCAATGAGCAGTTCTTC.

This clonotype was detected many times. The chain couples TRBV2 to TRBJ2-4; TRBD2 might be the D (5 bases). The CDR3 length is 16 residues. Germline V gene data show CDR1 as SNHLY and CDR2 as FYNNEI. V was pared by 6 bases and J by 0 bases, with 15 bases between. CDR3 nucleotides: TGTGCCAGCAGGGGTACCGGGAAAGTAGCCAAAAACATTCAGTACTTC. This translates into CASRGTGKVAKNIQYF.

The V gene is TRBV29-1, the J gene TRBJ2-7; 7 bases align to TRBD1. Unmatched junction bases numbered 8, after V lost 6 bases and J lost 3 bases. CDR1 and CDR2 from the germline V gene are SQVTM and ANQGSEA. The CDR3 contains 13 residues. The CDR3 DNA follows: TGCAGCGTCGAGGGGGCGGAAGACTACGAGCAGTACTTC. It yields the protein CSVEGAEDYEQYF.

This clonotype was counted a single time. The V and J genes are TRBV19 and TRBJ1-1, with 7 nucleotides matching TRBD1. This CDR3 is built from 15 residues. Germline V lookup: CDR1 LNHDA, CDR2 SQIVND (reference sequence). J was trimmed by 1 base and V by 3 bases; bases with no gene match: 5. The CDR3 sequence: CASSIQGDGNTEAFF. In nucleotides, the CDR3 is TGTGCCAGTAGTATTCAGGGGGATGGGAACACTGAAGCTTTCTTT.

This clonotype was counted only a few times. This sequence joins TRBV24-1 and TRBJ2-6, with D uncertain. The CDR3 is 12 amino acids. Germline CDR1 and CDR2: KGHDR and SFDVKD. The V end was cut by 6 bases, the J end by 3 bases, with 2 bases between. Written as DNA, the CDR3 is TGTGCCACCAGTTTTGGGGCCAACGTCCTGACTTTC. Translating gives CATSFGANVLTF.

This clonotype was seen ten or more times. The chain combines TRBV5-1 with TRBJ2-1; 7 bases map to TRBD1. Unmatched junction bases numbered 1, after V lost 0 bases and J lost 1 base. Germline CDR1 SGHRS, CDR2 YFSETQ. The CDR3 is 15 amino acids. The CDR3 sequence: CASSLGQGSYNEQFF. The CDR3 DNA sequence: TGCGCCAGCAGCTTGGGACAGGGTTCCTACAATGAGCAGTTCTTC.

The V gene is TRBV29-1, the J gene TRBJ1-1; TRBD1 is a possible D gene (6 bases). The CDR3 is made up of 14 amino acids. V lost 7 bases and J 4 bases, leaving 19 bases between the germline ends. The V gene's germline CDR1 is SQVTM and CDR2 ANQGSEA. The CDR3 loop reads CSAGPTGASTEAFF. CDR3 bases: TGCAGCGCTGGGCCGACGGGGGCGAGCACTGAAGCTTTCTTT. The entire variable domain, with the rest obtained from reference TRBV29-1 and TRBJ1-1, is as follows: SAVISQKPSRDICQRGTSLTIQCQVDSQVTMMFWYRQQPGQSLTLIATANQGSEATYESGFVIDKFPISRPNLTFSTLTVSNMSPEDSSIYLCSAGPTGASTEAFFGQGTRLTVV.

The rearrangement joins TRBV29-1 to TRBJ1-2, with D unclear. Germline CDR1 SQVTM, CDR2 ANQGSEA. V lost 2 bases to trimming and J lost 3 bases, with 7 bases between them. The CDR3 has 12 amino acids. Here the CDR3 reads CSVERDDYGYTF. The CDR3 DNA sequence: TGCAGCGTTGAAAGGGATGACTATGGCTACACCTTC.

The rearrangement links TRBV30 to TRBJ2-1, with D tentatively TRBD1 (5 bases). Germline CDR1 GTSNPN, CDR2 SVGIG (reference sequence). V dropped 4 bases and J dropped 1 base, with 8 bases sitting between them. This CDR3 has 13 residues. For the CDR3, the DNA is TGTGCCTGGAACAGGATTTCCTACAATGAGCAGTTCTTC. Translating gives CAWNRISYNEQFF.

The chain couples TRBV12-3 or TRBV12-4 to TRBJ2-7; no definite D call. Between the trimmed V and J ends, which lost 6 bases and 3 bases, there was a span of 9 bases. The CDR3 is 12 residues long. This CDR3 reads CASSSVSYEQYF. The CDR3 DNA is TGTGCCAGCAGCTCCGTCAGCTACGAGCAGTACTTC.

V usage is TRBV7-9 and J usage is TRBJ1-1, with D uncertain. Per germline, CDR1 SEHNR and CDR2 FQNEAQ (reference sequence). Trimming stripped 0 bases from V and 4 bases from J, with 9 bases between. The CDR3 has 14 residues. The CDR3 bases are TGTGCCAGCAGCTTAGCGAACAACCCCACTGAAGCTTTCTTT. This translates into CASSLANNPTEAFF.

The gene calls are TRBV28 and TRBJ2-5; 8 bases fit TRBD1. This CDR3 spans 16 amino acids. Germline V CDR1 and CDR2: MDHEN, SYDVKM. V lost 6 bases, J lost 5 bases, and 14 bases stayed unmatched. CDR3 protein: CASSPFYGQGTETQYF. CDR3 nucleotides: TGTGCCAGCAGCCCATTTTATGGACAGGGTACCGAGACCCAGTACTTC. The variable domain in full, with the rest retrieved from reference TRBV28 and TRBJ2-5, is DVKVTQSSRYLVKRTGEKVFLECVQDMDHENMFWYRQDPGLGLRLIYFSYDVKMKEKGDIPEGYSVSREKKERFSLILESASTNQTSMYLCASSPFYGQGTETQYFGPGTRLLVL.

In this sample, this clonotype turned up many times. The rearrangement uses TRBV20-1 and TRBJ2-3; D is unresolved. Trimming removed 1 base from V and 5 bases from J, with 4 bases in between. The CDR3 consists of 11 residues. Germline CDR1 is DFQATT and CDR2 is SNEGSKA (reference sequence). This CDR3 is CSARVLDTQYF. DNA of the CDR3: TGCAGTGCTAGAGTTCTAGATACGCAGTATTTT.